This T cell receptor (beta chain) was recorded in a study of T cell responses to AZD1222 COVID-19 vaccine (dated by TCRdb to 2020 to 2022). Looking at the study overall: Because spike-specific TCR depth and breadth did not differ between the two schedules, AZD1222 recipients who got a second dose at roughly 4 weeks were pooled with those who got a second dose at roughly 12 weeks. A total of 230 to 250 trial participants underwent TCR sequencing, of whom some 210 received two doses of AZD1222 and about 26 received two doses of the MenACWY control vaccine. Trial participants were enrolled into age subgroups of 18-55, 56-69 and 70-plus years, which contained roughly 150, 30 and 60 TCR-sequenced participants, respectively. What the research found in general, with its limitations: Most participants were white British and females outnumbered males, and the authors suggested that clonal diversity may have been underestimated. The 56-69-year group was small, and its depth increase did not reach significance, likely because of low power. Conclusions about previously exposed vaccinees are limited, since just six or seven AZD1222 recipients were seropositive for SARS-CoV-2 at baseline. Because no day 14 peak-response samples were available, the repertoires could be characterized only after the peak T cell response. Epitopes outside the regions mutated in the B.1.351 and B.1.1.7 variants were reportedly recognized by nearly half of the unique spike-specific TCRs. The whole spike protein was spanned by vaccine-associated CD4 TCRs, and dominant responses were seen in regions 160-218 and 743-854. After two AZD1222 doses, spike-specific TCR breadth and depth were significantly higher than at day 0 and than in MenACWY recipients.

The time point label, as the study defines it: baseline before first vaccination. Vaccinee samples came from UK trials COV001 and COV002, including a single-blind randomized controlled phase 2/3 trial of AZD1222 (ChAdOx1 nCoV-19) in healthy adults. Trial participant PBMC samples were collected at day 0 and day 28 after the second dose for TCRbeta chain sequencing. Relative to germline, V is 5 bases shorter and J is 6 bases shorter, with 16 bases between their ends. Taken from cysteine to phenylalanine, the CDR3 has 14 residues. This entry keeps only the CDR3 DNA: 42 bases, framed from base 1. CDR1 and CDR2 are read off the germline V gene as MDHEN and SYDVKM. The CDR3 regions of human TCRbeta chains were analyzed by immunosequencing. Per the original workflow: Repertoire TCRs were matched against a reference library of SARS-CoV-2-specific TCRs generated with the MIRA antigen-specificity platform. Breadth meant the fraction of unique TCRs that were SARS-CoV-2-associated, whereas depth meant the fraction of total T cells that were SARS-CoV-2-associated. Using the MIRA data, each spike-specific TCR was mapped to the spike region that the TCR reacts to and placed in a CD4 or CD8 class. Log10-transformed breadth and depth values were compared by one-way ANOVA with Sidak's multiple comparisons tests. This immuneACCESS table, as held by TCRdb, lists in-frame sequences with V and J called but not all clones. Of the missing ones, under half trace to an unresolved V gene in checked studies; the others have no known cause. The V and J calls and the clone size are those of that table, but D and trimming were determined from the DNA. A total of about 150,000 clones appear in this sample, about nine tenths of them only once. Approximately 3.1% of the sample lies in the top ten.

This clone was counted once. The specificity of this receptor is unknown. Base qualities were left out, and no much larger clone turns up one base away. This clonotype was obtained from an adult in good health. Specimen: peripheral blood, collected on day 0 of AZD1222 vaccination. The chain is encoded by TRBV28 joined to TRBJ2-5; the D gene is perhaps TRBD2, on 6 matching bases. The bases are TGTGCCAGCAGTCCTGGGGGACTTGGGAAGACCCAGTACTTC. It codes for CASSPGGLGKTQYF. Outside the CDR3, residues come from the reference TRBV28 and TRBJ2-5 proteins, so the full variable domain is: DVKVTQSSRYLVKRTGEKVFLECVQDMDHENMFWYRQDPGLGLRLIYFSYDVKMKEKGDIPEGYSVSREKKERFSLILESASTNQTSMYLCASSPGGLGKTQYFGPGTRLLVL.